This TCR beta chain was observed in a study of blood T cell repertoires in COVID-19. Overall study context: Sites in the United States, Italy and Spain provided acute and convalescent COVID-19 samples. Nucleic acid was either cDNA or gDNA, and it came from T cells, B-cell-depleted T cells, or PBMCs.

This clone was detected only a few times. Trimming at V came to 0 bases and at J to 3 bases, leaving 5 bases not matched to a gene. Germline values: CDR1 LGHDT, CDR2 YNNKEL (reference sequence). The CDR3 spans 15 residues. As handled by the study authors: Amplification of reference gene primers provided the estimated nucleated cell counts. Sequencing was performed with immunoSEQ multiplex PCR; in TCRdb, only in-frame clones are kept and a portion is missing. V and J calls and clone size follow that table, whereas D and trimming were derived from the DNA. The sample records some 150,000 clones, approximately 85% being singletons.

The V and J genes are TRBV3-1 (or the pseudogene TRBV3-2) and TRBJ2-7, with 7 bases identical to TRBD2. The sequence derives from a man aged 60 to 75 who had recovered from COVID-19. Sequenced: peripheral blood. The CDR3 protein is CASSQDLASGYEQYF. DNA of the CDR3: TGTGCCAGCAGCCAAGACCTGGCTAGCGGCTACGAGCAGTACTTC.